Listed here are 14 T cell receptor beta chains from one sample, sequenced in a study of identical twins. MiXCR, run by TCRdb on the 5' RACE reads, gives a single entry per CDR3 protein. The table lists 220,000 or so distinct CDR3 sequences, 7% of them singletons. Separately, the same data were catalogued under a study of yellow fever vaccine responses in identical twins.

The specimen sequenced was memory (CD45RO+) T cells sorted from blood. The receptors stem from a woman aged 18 to 35 in good health.

This clonotype was detected a few times. The chain joins TRBV7-6 to TRBJ2-5, with D uncertain. Germline V gene data show CDR1 as SGHVS and CDR2 as FNYEAQ. The CDR3 is 14 residues long. Between the trimmed V and J ends, which lost 2 bases and 5 bases, there was a span of 12 bases. For the CDR3, the DNA is TGTGCCAGCAGCTTAACCAACTTGGGGGAGACCCAGTACTTC. It encodes CASSLTNLGETQYF.

The chain joins TRBV7-2 to TRBJ2-7; 10 positions match TRBD2. The trim removed 5 bases at V and 4 bases at J, leaving 8 bases unmatched. Germline V lookup: CDR1 SGHTA, CDR2 FQGNSA. CDR3 size: 15 residues. The CDR3 is CASSLSGGHQYEQYV. The CDR3 region has the DNA TGTGCCAGCAGCCTTAGCGGGGGGCATCAATACGAGCAGTACGTC.

The chain links TRBV21-1 to TRBJ2-7; the D call TRBD2 from the table was never checked on the DNA. TRBV21-1 is designated a pseudogene. The CDR3 extends over 20 amino acids. The CDR3 region has the DNA TGTGCCAGCAGCAAAGAGGAGGCCCCTAGCGGGGGGGCCAGCTCCTACGAGCAGTACGTC. It codes for CASSKEEAPSGGASSYEQYV.

Only a few counts were recorded for this clonotype. The chain has TRBV3-1 and TRBJ1-5; D unclear. V was cut by 2 bases and J by 7 bases, with 15 bases left in between. This CDR3 is built from 15 residues. The germline V gene has CDR1 LGHDT and CDR2 YNNKEL (reference sequence). The CDR3 nucleotides are TGTGCCAGCAGCCAACAGGTCGAGGCGGGCCAGCCCCAGCATTTT. This codes for CASSQQVEAGQPQHF.

The table lists this clonotype with a few counts. The J gene is TRBJ2-1, the V gene TRBV7-9; D tentatively fits TRBD1 or TRBD2 (6 bases each). Trimming pared 1 base from V and 7 bases from J, leaving 11 bases between. The CDR3 sequence is 14 residues long. Germline CDR1 and CDR2: SEHNR and FQNEAQ (reference sequence). Here the CDR3 reads CASSLGGAKNEQFF. CDR3 sequence (DNA): TGTGCCAGCAGCTTAGGGGGGGCCAAGAATGAGCAGTTCTTC.

Many counts were recorded for this clonotype. The chain couples TRBV5-1 to TRBJ2-4, with D perhaps matching TRBD2 (6 bases). There are 15 residues in the CDR3. V dropped 2 bases and J dropped 3 bases, with 12 bases sitting between them. In germline, CDR1 is SGHRS, CDR2 YFSETQ. The CDR3 nucleotides read TGCGCCAGCAGCTTAGGAGGGGCAGGCAAAAACATTCAGTACTTC. Amino acids: CASSLGGAGKNIQYF.

This clonotype was seen at least ten times. The V gene is TRBV18, the J gene TRBJ2-7; TRBD2 matches at 14 bases. The junction had 10 bases not matched to a gene; V was cut back by 3 bases and J by 6 bases. The CDR3 is 17 residues long. Germline V CDR1 and CDR2: KGHSH, LQKENI. The CDR3 bases are TGTGCCAGCTCACCTTTGAAGGGACTAGCGGGAGTAGTCGAGCAGTACTTC. Residues: CASSPLKGLAGVVEQYF.

This clonotype was recorded at least ten times. This rearrangement joins TRBV12-3 or TRBV12-4 to TRBJ1-4, with D maybe TRBD1 (6 bases). Trimming took 7 bases from V and 6 from J, leaving 9 bases between them. This CDR3 has 12 residues. CDR3 sequence: CASTGGYEKLFF. The CDR3 DNA sequence: TGTGCCAGCACGGGGGGCTATGAAAAACTGTTTTTT.

There are many counts of this clonotype. The V gene is TRBV18, the J gene TRBJ2-5; a possible D gene is TRBD2 (5 bases). CDR3 length: 14 amino acids. Trimming removed 3 bases at V and 2 bases at J, with 10 bases between. The V gene's germline CDR1 is KGHSH and CDR2 LQKENI. This CDR3 reads CASSPQSGQETQYF. The CDR3 coding sequence is TGTGCCAGCTCACCCCAGAGCGGACAAGAGACCCAGTACTTC.

Regarding this clonotype: A much larger clone is a single base away; this may be a read error. The V and J genes are TRBV7-8 and TRBJ2-7; 10 bases are shared with TRBD2. CDR1 and CDR2 (germline): SGHVS, FQNEAQ. The CDR3 runs to 15 residues. The CDR3 region is CTSREATSGMYEQYF. Here the CDR3 DNA reads TGTACCAGCAGGGAGGCAACTAGCGGGATGTACGAGCAGTACTTC.

CDR3 region: CASKPGLSYYEQYF. Written as DNA, the CDR3 is TGCGCCAGCAAGCCGGGACTGAGTTACTACGAGCAGTACTTC. The chain combines TRBV10-2 with TRBJ2-7; D might be TRBD2 (6 bases). The V gene lost 7 bases and the J gene lost 3 bases, with 16 bases spanning the gap. Germline V CDR1 and CDR2: WSHSY, SAAADI. CDR3 length: 14 residues.

This clonotype was counted between two and nine times. The chain recombines TRBV5-1 with TRBJ1-5; D is possibly TRBD1 (6 bases). In germline, CDR1 is SGHRS, CDR2 YFSETQ. The CDR3 covers 15 residues. V lost 0 bases to trimming and J lost 7 bases, with 14 bases between them. The DNA for the CDR3 is TGCGCCAGCAGCTTGGGATCAGGGGACAAGCAGCCCCAGCATTTT. Translating gives CASSLGSGDKQPQHF.

At least ten counts were recorded for this clonotype. This sequence joins TRBV28 and TRBJ2-5; 8 positions agree with TRBD1. The CDR3 is 15 amino acids. Germline V gene lookup returns CDR1 MDHEN and CDR2 SYDVKM. Unmatched junction bases numbered 10, after V lost 10 bases and J lost 0 bases. The CDR3 nucleotides are TGTGCCACCGGGCCTAACAGGGGGAACCAAGAGACCCAGTACTTC. Its translation: CATGPNRGNQETQYF.

This clonotype was seen a handful of times. The chain joins TRBV5-5 to TRBJ1-6; D not certain. V lost 1 base, J lost 3 bases, and 11 bases lay in between. Looked up from germline, CDR1 is SGHKS and CDR2 is YYEKEE (reference sequence). The CDR3 extends over 16 amino acids. CDR3 DNA: TGTGCCAGCAGCTTGATATGGCGGATCTATAATTCACCCCTCCACTTT. It codes for CASSLIWRIYNSPLHF.